These 32 T cell receptor beta chains came from one sample sequenced in a study of shared clonotypes between healthy human individuals. Here immunoSEQ multiplex PCR was the method, and the copy in TCRdb shows in-frame clones only, minus some. The table lists more than 550,000 clones, less than 95% of them singletons. Sequenced sample: memory CD8+ T cells from PBMCs. Subset described: CD45RO+ cells pooled with CCR7-negative TemRA cells. All receptors derive from a man between 18 and 35 years old in good health. Some clones in this sample may be carry-over from other donors' samples.

This clone appeared a few times. This chain joins TRBV6-1 and TRBJ2-1, with 9 bases identical to TRBD1. Germline V CDR1 and CDR2: MNHNS, SASEGT. The CDR3 runs 15 residues. V lost 6 bases to trimming and J lost 0 bases; unmatched junction nucleotides: 3. CDR3 coding DNA: TGTGCCAGCAGGAAGGACAGGGGCTCCTACAATGAGCAGTTCTTC. This encodes CASRKDRGSYNEQFF.

This chain links TRBV28 with TRBJ2-7, with D tentatively TRBD1 or TRBD2 (6 bases each). V dropped 5 bases and J dropped 6 bases, with 14 bases sitting between them. The CDR3 has 13 amino acids. In germline, CDR1 is MDHEN, CDR2 SYDVKM. Here the CDR3 reads CASSPAEGGEQYF. CDR3 nucleotides: TGTGCCAGCAGTCCAGCGGAGGGGGGCGAGCAGTACTTC. The variable domain in full, completed from reference TRBV28 and TRBJ2-7, reads DVKVTQSSRYLVKRTGEKVFLECVQDMDHENMFWYRQDPGLGLRLIYFSYDVKMKEKGDIPEGYSVSREKKERFSLILESASTNQTSMYLCASSPAEGGEQYFGPGTRLTVT.

The V and J genes are TRBV27 and TRBJ2-6; D is ambiguous. CDR3 length: 15 residues. Germline CDR1 is MNHEY and CDR2 is SMNVEV (reference sequence). Trimming took 3 bases from V and 0 from J, leaving 6 bases between them. The CDR3 here is CASSFYPSGANVLTF. Written as DNA, the CDR3 is TGTGCCAGCAGTTTTTATCCCTCTGGGGCCAACGTCCTGACTTTC. The full variable domain, with the rest looked up from reference TRBV27 and TRBJ2-6, is EAQVTQNPRYLITVTGKKLTVTCSQNMNHEYMSWYRQDPGLGLRQIYYSMNVEVTDKGDVPEGYKVSRKEKRNFPLILESPSPNQTSLYFCASSFYPSGANVLTFGAGSRLTVL.

This chain connects TRBV27 to TRBJ1-5; no clear D. V was pared by 2 bases and J by 7 bases, with 9 bases between. The germline CDR1 and CDR2 sequences are MNHEY and SMNVEV (reference sequence). This CDR3 spans 13 amino acids. The CDR3 bases are TGTGCCAGCAGTTTAGTGATTTGGCAGCCCCAGCATTTT. Protein: CASSLVIWQPQHF.

The J gene is TRBJ1-2, the V gene TRBV7-2; no clear D gene. CDR1 SGHTA and CDR2 FQGNSA come from the germline V gene. The CDR3 is 11 residues long. V lost 3 bases, J lost 8 bases, and 7 bases lay in between. CDR3 region: CASSLGGGYTF. For the CDR3, the DNA is TGTGCCAGCAGCTTGGGTGGAGGCTACACCTTC.

The chain couples TRBV28 to TRBJ2-4; TRBD1 matches at 8 bases. The germline gives CDR1 MDHEN, CDR2 SYDVKM. The CDR3 length is 17 residues. With 2 bases clipped from V and 2 bases from J, the junction kept 8 bases outside the gene matches. As DNA, the CDR3 is TGTGCCAGCAGTTTACAACGGACAGGGCCCACCAAAAACATTCAGTACTTC. Translating it yields CASSLQRTGPTKNIQYF.

The chain carries TRBV27 and TRBJ1-1; D may be TRBD1 (5 bases). V was pared by 4 bases and J by 5 bases, with 8 bases between. The germline V gene encodes CDR1 MNHEY and CDR2 SMNVEV (reference sequence). The length of the CDR3 is 12 residues. The CDR3, as DNA: TGTGCCAGCAGTTCCGGGGGGACTGAAGCTTTCTTT. Protein product: CASSSGGTEAFF.

V usage is TRBV6-1 and J usage is TRBJ2-7; 7 bases agree with TRBD1. Germline V gene lookup returns CDR1 MNHNS and CDR2 SASEGT. The CDR3 length is 15 residues. The V and J ends lost 4 bases and 3 bases, in that order; junction bases with no gene match: 9. The CDR3 nucleotides are TGTGCCAGCAGTGCCCGGGACAGTCGATACTACGAGCAGTACTTC. Translating it yields CASSARDSRYYEQYF.

The chain links TRBV4-1 to TRBJ2-1; 7 nucleotides match TRBD1. The CDR3 contains 13 residues. The germline V gene encodes CDR1 MGHRA and CDR2 YSYEKL. J gave up 8 bases and V 6 bases, and 7 bases lay outside the gene matches. Here the CDR3 reads CASRPLGQDEQFF. CDR3 in DNA: TGCGCCAGCAGGCCCCTAGGACAGGATGAGCAGTTCTTC.

V gene TRBV4-1 combines with J gene TRBJ2-1; TRBD2 agrees at 12 bases. The CDR3 runs to 16 residues. CDR1 is MGHRA and CDR2 is YSYEKL in the germline V gene. After removal of 0 bases from V and 7 bases from J, the junction contained 4 bases not matched to a gene. The CDR3 spells CASSQDNLAGGNEQFF. The CDR3 nucleotides are TGCGCCAGCAGCCAAGATAATCTAGCGGGAGGGAATGAGCAGTTCTTC.

V usage is TRBV19 and J usage is TRBJ1-5, with D possibly TRBD1 on 5 matching bases. CDR3 size: 15 residues. Germline-derived CDR1 and CDR2 are LNHDA and SQIVND (reference sequence). V dropped 3 bases and J dropped 0 bases, with 9 bases sitting between them. CDR3 in amino acids: CASSIWDGSNQPQHF. The CDR3, as DNA: TGTGCCAGTAGTATTTGGGACGGTAGCAATCAGCCCCAGCATTTT.

The chain links TRBV11-2 to TRBJ1-6; no firm D call. From germline, CDR1 is SGHAT and CDR2 FQNNGV. V was cut by 5 bases and J by 5 bases, with 7 bases left in between. This CDR3 contains 13 residues. The CDR3 protein is CASSTENNSPLHF. In DNA, the CDR3 is TGTGCCAGCAGCACCGAGAATAATTCACCCCTCCACTTT.

V usage is TRBV9 and J usage is TRBJ2-1; 10 nucleotides agree with TRBD2. From germline, CDR1 is SGDLS and CDR2 YYNGEE. The CDR3 runs 17 residues. The J segment lost 4 bases and the V segment lost 0 bases, leaving 7 bases of the junction unmatched. The CDR3, as DNA: TGTGCCAGCAGCGTAGCAAGCCTAGCGGGAGCTTACAATGAGCAGTTCTTC. Protein: CASSVASLAGAYNEQFF.

The chain recombines TRBV9 with TRBJ2-3; 9 bases align to TRBD2. The J segment lost 1 base and the V segment lost 4 bases, leaving 4 bases of the junction unmatched. Germline-derived CDR1 and CDR2 are SGDLS and YYNGEE. This CDR3 is built from 15 residues. The CDR3 is CASSFSGSRTDTQYF. For the CDR3, the DNA is TGTGCCAGCAGCTTTAGCGGGAGTCGCACAGATACGCAGTATTTT.

V and J are TRBV13 and TRBJ1-5; TRBD1 matches at 7 bases. Trimming at V came to 5 bases and at J to 7 bases, leaving 5 bases not matched to a gene. The germline gives CDR1 PRHDT, CDR2 FYEKMQ (reference sequence). CDR3 size: 13 residues. DNA for the CDR3: TGTGCCAGCAGCGCTACAGGGGACCAGCCCCAGCATTTT. Translating gives CASSATGDQPQHF.

The gene calls are TRBV2 and TRBJ1-5, with a weak D call TRBD1 (6 bases). CDR1 is SNHLY and CDR2 is FYNNEI in the germline V gene. Trimming cost V 2 bases and J 4 bases, with 9 bases left between them. The CDR3 consists of 14 residues. CDR3 protein: CASSEWGANQPQHF. The CDR3 bases are TGTGCCAGCAGTGAATGGGGGGCTAATCAGCCCCAGCATTTT.

The sample holds a few counts of this clone. The chain is built from TRBV10-3 and TRBJ1-1; D is undetermined. Germline V gene lookup returns CDR1 ENHRY and CDR2 SYGVKD. The CDR3 has 11 residues. V lost 6 bases and J lost 2, with 4 bases in between. The CDR3 sequence: CAIRENTEAFF. The CDR3 bases are TGTGCCATCAGAGAAAACACTGAAGCTTTCTTT.

The chain joins TRBV10-3 to TRBJ2-7; D is ambiguous. V lost 1 base, J lost 3 bases, and 19 bases lay in between. This CDR3 contains 17 residues. Germline V gene sequence: CDR1 ENHRY, CDR2 SYGVKD. The CDR3 DNA reads TGTGCCATCAGTGAGTTCTCCGTAGGGTCTCGTTTCTACGAGCAGTACTTC. Protein sequence: CAISEFSVGSRFYEQYF.

This clone has just a few counts. The chain joins TRBV11-2 to TRBJ2-7; 7 bases are shared with TRBD1. The CDR3 has 15 amino acids. Germline V gene sequence: CDR1 SGHAT, CDR2 FQNNGV. The J segment lost 5 bases and the V segment lost 0 bases, leaving 7 bases of the junction unmatched. The CDR3 loop is CASSLEGQLGNEQYF. CDR3 nucleotides: TGTGCCAGCAGCTTAGAGGGACAGCTTGGCAACGAGCAGTACTTC.

V usage is TRBV19 and J usage is TRBJ2-7; D uncertain. The CDR3 is 14 amino acids. CDR1 and CDR2 from the germline V gene are LNHDA and SQIVND (reference sequence). Deletions cut 5 bases from V and 3 bases from J, with 14 bases between. CDR3 DNA sequence: TGTGCCAGTAGTGAGACTGACCCCCTCTACGAGCAGTACTTC. Protein product: CASSETDPLYEQYF. The variable domain in full, completed from reference TRBV19 and TRBJ2-7, reads DGGITQSPKYLFRKEGQNVTLSCEQNLNHDAMYWYRQDPGQGLRLIYYSQIVNDFQKGDIAEGYSVSREKKESFPLTVTSAQKNPTAFYLCASSETDPLYEQYFGPGTRLTVT.

The chain uses TRBV7-2 and TRBJ1-5; a possible D gene is TRBD1 (6 bases). CDR1 is SGHTA, CDR2 FQGNSA, per germline. This CDR3 contains 15 residues. Trimming left V 1 base short and J 2 bases short, with 9 bases between. CDR3 in amino acids: CASSLVAGGNQPQHF. DNA for the CDR3: TGTGCCAGCAGCTTAGTGGCAGGGGGCAATCAGCCCCAGCATTTT. Filled out from reference TRBV7-2 and TRBJ1-5, the complete variable domain reads GAGVSQSPSNKVTEKGKDVELRCDPISGHTALYWYRQSLGQGLEFLIYFQGNSAPDKSGLPSDRFSAERTGGSVSTLTIQRTQQEDSAVYLCASSLVAGGNQPQHFGDGTRLSIL.

The chain combines TRBV4-1 with TRBJ1-6; D gene uncertain. The CDR3 is 16 residues long. Germline CDR1 MGHRA, CDR2 YSYEKL. The ends were cut back, 2 bases at V and 7 bases at J, with 15 bases in the middle. The CDR3 region has the DNA TGCGCCAGCAGCCAATTTCCGCGCGGGCTGAATTCACCCCTCCACTTT. Encoded protein: CASSQFPRGLNSPLHF.

The V and J genes are TRBV7-3 and TRBJ2-1; the match to TRBD2 covers 14 bases. The germline V gene encodes CDR1 SGHTA and CDR2 FQGTGA. J was trimmed by 2 bases and V by 5 bases; bases with no gene match: 14. The CDR3 runs 20 residues. The CDR3 sequence is CASSQNSRLAGGWAYNEQFF. The CDR3 DNA reads as TGTGCCAGCAGCCAAAATTCGAGACTAGCGGGAGGGTGGGCCTACAATGAGCAGTTCTTC.

The gene calls are TRBV6-6 and TRBJ2-7; D call uncertain. The CDR3 contains 14 residues. Looked up from germline, CDR1 is MNHNY and CDR2 is SVGAGI (reference sequence). Trimming shortened V by 0 bases and J by 5 bases, and 11 bases separated the two germline ends. CDR3: CASSYSSAGHEQYF. The CDR3 DNA follows: TGTGCCAGCAGTTACTCGTCAGCCGGGCACGAGCAGTACTTC.

This clone was recorded once. The chain couples TRBV6-1 to TRBJ2-3; the D gene could be TRBD1 or TRBD2 (5 bases each). The CDR3 consists of 18 residues. CDR1 and CDR2 (germline): MNHNS, SASEGT. The V end lost 1 base, the J end lost 6 bases, and 23 bases lay between the germline ends. CDR3 region: CASSEVNGAASFFDTQYF. The CDR3 DNA reads as TGTGCCAGCAGTGAAGTTAACGGGGCTGCCTCTTTCTTTGATACGCAGTATTTT.

V gene TRBV6-5 combines with J gene TRBJ2-7, with D perhaps given as TRBD1 or TRBD2 (5 bases each). V was pared by 2 bases and J by 2 bases, with 16 bases between. The germline gives CDR1 MNHEY, CDR2 SVGAGI. The CDR3 covers 16 residues. The CDR3 coding sequence is TGTGCCAGCAGTTACAGGGGTGCGGGTGGTACCTACGAGCAGTACTTC. Its translation is CASSYRGAGGTYEQYF.

The CDR3 sequence: CASSLGPPYEQYF. The CDR3 DNA sequence: TGTGCCAGCAGCTTGGGACCGCCCTACGAGCAGTACTTC. J is TRBJ2-5 and V is TRBV7-2, with D perhaps being TRBD1 or TRBD2 (5 bases each). The end of the DNA is better explained by TRBJ2-7, so the J call may be wrong. The CDR3 is 13 residues long. Germline CDR1 is SGHTA and CDR2 is FQGNSA.

This chain connects TRBV4-2 to TRBJ1-2; no definite D call. Trimming shortened V by 4 bases and J by 2 bases, and 14 bases separated the two germline ends. In germline, CDR1 is LGHNA, CDR2 YNFKEQ. The CDR3 is 15 amino acids. CDR3 amino acids: CASSLEGGRNYGYTF. The DNA for the CDR3 is TGTGCCAGCAGCCTTGAAGGAGGGAGGAACTATGGCTACACCTTC.

The chain has TRBV7-3 and TRBJ2-1; D is perhaps TRBD2 (6 bases). CDR1 and CDR2 (germline): SGHTA, FQGTGA. Between the trimmed V and J ends, which lost 3 bases and 9 bases, there was a span of 9 bases. The CDR3 spans 12 residues. CDR3 region: CASSFIGGEQFF. The CDR3 DNA reads TGTGCCAGCAGCTTCATCGGGGGTGAGCAGTTCTTC.

The chain recombines TRBV27 with TRBJ2-5, with 10 bases fitting TRBD2. The germline V gene encodes CDR1 MNHEY and CDR2 SMNVEV (reference sequence). The CDR3 covers 18 residues. V was clipped by 1 base and J by 5 bases; unmatched bases: 13. The CDR3 is CASSLFFKAGGSGETQYF. The DNA of the CDR3 is TGTGCCAGCAGTTTATTCTTTAAAGCGGGAGGGAGCGGGGAGACCCAGTACTTC.

The chain recombines TRBV7-8 with TRBJ1-1; D remains unclear. V shed 0 bases and J shed 5 bases, with 13 bases lying between them. Germline V gene lookup returns CDR1 SGHVS and CDR2 FQNEAQ. This CDR3 region has 15 residues. The CDR3 sequence is CASSLALGRRTEAFF. The CDR3 nucleotides are TGTGCCAGCAGCTTAGCGTTAGGTCGGAGGACTGAAGCTTTCTTT.

The chain uses TRBV5-8 and TRBJ2-3; unclear D gene. V lost 0 bases to trimming and J lost 2 bases, with 16 bases between them. This CDR3 region has 17 residues. Germline lookup yields CDR1 SGHTS and CDR2 YDEGEE. The CDR3 sequence is CASSLVGSQPDTDTQYF. CDR3 DNA sequence: TGTGCCAGCAGCTTGGTTGGGTCTCAGCCGGACACAGATACGCAGTATTTT.